This TCR beta chain came from a study of OX40 agonist ivuxolimab in advanced cancers. Study in general: Eligibility rules accepted prior anti-PD-1, anti-PD-L1 or anti-CTLA-4 therapy, and under 45% had some.

The CDR3 consists of 16 residues. With 4 bases clipped from V and 5 bases from J, the junction kept 10 bases outside the gene matches. Per the germline V gene, CDR1 is MGHRA and CDR2 is YSYEKL. Produced via immunoSEQ multiplex PCR; TCRdb's table is partial and in-frame only. The sample carries just over 90,000 clones, 90% to 95% recorded once. This chain connects TRBV4-1 to TRBJ1-4; 7 bases match TRBD1. The starting material was CD4+ or CD8+ T cells sorted from blood, obtained in a trial of the OX40 agonist ivuxolimab. This receptor was taken from an adult with an advanced solid tumor such as melanoma, head and neck, liver or kidney cancer. CDR3 region: CASSRRTRGQNEKLFF. CDR3 bases: TGCGCCAGCAGCCGACGAACTAGGGGGCAAAATGAAAAACTGTTTTTT.